The present T cell receptor beta chain was sequenced within a study of blood T cells in healthy people across ages. CDR3 length: 17 residues. V dropped 1 base and J dropped 2 bases, with 15 bases sitting between them. Germline V lookup: CDR1 LGHNA, CDR2 YNFKEQ. A sample-barcoded 5' primer and a J-beta primer mix were used in a second PCR of about 6 to 12 cycles. Template switching added a 12-random-nucleotide identifier to every cDNA molecule. TCRdb redid the calling of the 5' RACE reads with MiXCR, one entry per CDR3 protein. The sample lists hundreds of thousands of distinct CDR3 sequences; more than 45% were seen once. Peripheral blood samples of roughly 10 milliliters were drawn from each donor. Isolation of PBMCs gave at least 6.5 million cells per sample. General study points: Aged donors had fewer naive CD4+ cells and lower diversity than long-lived donors.

This clonotype was seen more than once but under ten times. Its matching antigen is unknown. Sequencing input: blood. This receptor was identified in a man aged 30 to 39 in good health. This chain connects TRBV4-2 to TRBJ2-1; D call uncertain. This CDR3 reads CASSQGAGTRTYNEQFF. CDR3 in DNA: TGTGCCAGCAGCCAAGGGGCAGGAACTCGAACCTACAATGAGCAGTTCTTC.